This T cell receptor (beta chain) emerged from a study of T cell responses to AZD1222 COVID-19 vaccine. Study details: Pooling of second doses given at about 4 or about 12 weeks was done. Overall study findings and caveats: Clonal diversity was possibly underestimated, and the donors were mostly white British, with more females. Spike as a whole was targeted by vaccine-associated CD4 TCRs, dominant at 160-218 and 743-854.

Sequencing used immunoSEQ multiplex PCR; TCRdb keeps in-frame clones, though not all of them. The sample contains approximately 57,000 clones, 75% to 90% of which appear only once. Comment on this clone: Its antigen is not identified.

CDR1 and CDR2 (germline): MGHRA, YSYEKL. V dropped 0 bases and J dropped 3 bases, with 19 bases sitting between them. The CDR3 runs 18 residues. V usage is TRBV4-1 and J usage is TRBJ2-3; D is possibly TRBD1 (6 bases). The sequence was obtained from an adult in good health. The starting material was peripheral blood, obtained on day 0 of AZD1222 vaccination. Here the CDR3 reads CASSQEWSNLQGTDTQYF. The CDR3 DNA is TGCGCCAGCAGCCAAGAATGGAGTAACCTCCAGGGGACAGATACGCAGTATTTT.